Presented here are 15 T cell receptor beta chains from one specimen sequenced in a study of human T cells and chemical hapten exposure. Time point here: patch test 2, 6 weeks after DPC sensitization. Stated treatment: therapeutic diphenylcyclopropenone sensitization with weekly scalp DPC. TCRdb reprocessed the RACE reads with MiXCR, giving one entry per CDR3 protein. This sample has more than 110,000 distinct CDR3 sequences; roughly 10% occur once, and the top ten carry about 1.4%. Specimen: whole blood, collected in connection with sensitization to the hapten diphenylcyclopropenone (DPC). The receptors were sampled from a woman between 45 and 60 years old with alopecia areata. Some clones in this sample may be carry-over from other donors' samples.

This clonotype was observed at least ten times. The chain is built from TRBV7-2 and TRBJ2-5; TRBD1 matches 12 bases. V shed 4 bases and J 5 bases; nucleotides not matched to a gene: 5. The germline V gene has CDR1 SGHTA and CDR2 FQGNSA. The CDR3 contains 15 residues. The CDR3, as DNA: TGTGCCAGCAGCTCGGGACAGGGGGCTGGGGAGACCCAGTACTTC. It translates to CASSSGQGAGETQYF.

This rearrangement joins TRBV20-1 to TRBJ2-3; 7 positions agree with TRBD1. This CDR3 is 16 amino acids long. J was trimmed by 3 bases and V by 3 bases; bases with no gene match: 12. Germline CDR1 is DFQATT and CDR2 is SNEGSKA (reference sequence). The CDR3 DNA follows: TGCAGTGCTAGTAAACGGGACAGAGCTATGACAGATACGCAGTATTTT. Protein: CSASKRDRAMTDTQYF.

This clonotype has a handful of counts. The chain links TRBV11-2 to TRBJ1-1; TRBD1 matches at 9 bases. CDR1 and CDR2 from the germline V gene are SGHAT and FQNNGV. This CDR3 has 12 amino acids. The V gene end was trimmed by 5 bases and the J gene end by 11 bases; junction bases not matched to a gene: 6. The CDR3 DNA reads as TGTGCCAGCAGCCGGGACAGGGTAACCGCTTTCTTT. It yields the protein CASSRDRVTAFF.

This clonotype turned up a few times. Here the CDR3 DNA reads TGTGCCAGCAGCCAAGGGGGTCGGGCCTCGTCCTACGAGCAGTACTTC. This translates into CASSQGGRASSYEQYF. The chain uses TRBV4-2 and TRBJ2-7; D remains ambiguous. V lost 1 base and J 1 base, leaving 14 bases between the germline ends. The CDR3 consists of 16 residues. Germline V gives CDR1 LGHNA, CDR2 YNFKEQ.

The table lists this clonotype with a few counts. The chain combines TRBV28 with TRBJ2-7, with D possibly matching TRBD2 (6 bases). The CDR3 is made up of 15 amino acids. The germline V and J ends were trimmed by 3 bases and 4 bases, with 16 bases remaining between them. Looked up from germline, CDR1 is MDHEN and CDR2 is SYDVKM. CDR3 in amino acids: CASSFLGAGSYEQYF. CDR3 DNA sequence: TGTGCCAGCAGTTTCTTAGGGGCCGGGAGTTACGAGCAGTACTTC.

This clonotype has a handful of counts. The chain uses TRBV6-2 or TRBV6-3 and TRBJ1-6; a weak D match, TRBD1 (5 bases). Germline V gives CDR1 MNHEY, CDR2 SVGEGT. CDR3 length: 18 residues. V was cut by 7 bases and J by 7 bases, with 26 bases left in between. The CDR3 region has the DNA TGTGCCAGCACCCTTATGAAGGGTATTGCGACAGTGAATTCACCCCTCCACTTT. The encoded protein is CASTLMKGIATVNSPLHF.

This clonotype was counted ten times or more. The chain links TRBV7-3 to TRBJ2-5, with D possibly matching TRBD1 (5 bases). V lost 5 bases and J lost 2, with 15 bases in between. Germline CDR1 reads SGHTA; CDR2 reads FQGTGA. This CDR3 spans 15 amino acids. The CDR3 sequence: CASSETGAPQETQYF. The CDR3, as DNA: TGTGCCAGCAGCGAAACTGGGGCCCCACAAGAGACCCAGTACTTC.

This chain uses TRBV7-3 with TRBJ2-5, with no clear D. Germline V gives CDR1 SGHTA, CDR2 FQGTGA. The CDR3 has 14 amino acids. V gave up 2 bases and J gave up 0 bases, with 7 bases separating them. The CDR3 nucleotides are TGTGCCAGCAGCTTAGGGCCCTACCAAGAGACCCAGTACTTC. It yields the protein CASSLGPYQETQYF.

This clonotype was seen only a few times. The chain links TRBV7-9 to TRBJ1-2, with TRBD1 matching over 9 bases. V lost 6 bases and J lost 4; bases outside the gene matches: 6. Looked up from germline, CDR1 is SEHNR and CDR2 is FQNEAQ (reference sequence). The CDR3 loop spans 14 amino acids. The CDR3 sequence is CASRPTGGSYGYTF. CDR3 nucleotides: TGTGCCAGCAGGCCTACAGGGGGCTCCTATGGCTACACCTTC. Filled out from reference TRBV7-9 and TRBJ1-2, the complete variable domain reads DTGVSQNPRHKITKRGQNVTFRCDPISEHNRLYWYRQTLGQGPEFLTYFQNEAQLEKSRLLSDRFSAERPKGSFSTLEIQRTEQGDSAMYLCASRPTGGSYGYTFGSGTRLTVV.

This clonotype was seen only a few times. The chain links TRBV12-3 or TRBV12-4 to TRBJ2-7; 7 bases are a match to TRBD1. Trimming took 5 bases from V and 4 from J; bases not matched to a gene: 2. CDR3 length equals 12 residues. The chain's CDR3 is CASSRGQYEQYF. The CDR3 bases are TGTGCCAGCAGTAGGGGACAGTACGAGCAGTACTTC.

The chain is built from TRBV12-3 or TRBV12-4 and TRBJ2-2; 11 bases agree with TRBD2. The J segment lost 4 bases and the V segment lost 6 bases, leaving 4 bases of the junction unmatched. CDR3 length equals 15 residues. CDR3 amino acids: CASRLLAGVTGELFF. In nucleotides, the CDR3 is TGTGCCAGCAGGTTACTAGCGGGAGTCACCGGGGAGCTGTTTTTT.

V is TRBV10-2 and J is TRBJ1-5; 10 bases agree with TRBD1. Trimming at V came to 8 bases and at J to 0 bases, leaving 10 bases not matched to a gene. CDR3 length equals 17 residues. The germline CDR1 and CDR2 sequences are WSHSY and SAAADI. Written as DNA, the CDR3 is TGCGCCAGCCGGGACAGGGGAAAGATCGGTAGCAATCAGCCCCAGCATTTT. This translates into CASRDRGKIGSNQPQHF.

In this sample, this clonotype turned up many times. V is TRBV20-1 and J is TRBJ2-1, with a tentative D call TRBD2 (6 bases). This CDR3 comprises 11 residues. Trimming shortened V by 8 bases and J by 4 bases, and 9 bases separated the two germline ends. CDR1 and CDR2 (germline): DFQATT, SNEGSKA (reference sequence). In DNA, the CDR3 is TGCAGTAGAAGCGGGTACAATGAGCAGTTCTTC. Translation gives CSRSGYNEQFF.

There are a few counts of this clonotype. This sequence joins TRBV21-1 and TRBJ2-5; the tabulated D call, TRBD2, remains unverified against the DNA. TRBV21-1 is reported as a pseudogene. The CDR3 has 19 amino acids. The chain's CDR3 is CASSKLGWTRLAERATQYF. In DNA form, the CDR3 reads TGTGCCAGCAGCAAACTAGGATGGACCCGGCTAGCTGAGAGGGCGACCCAGTACTTC.

Many counts were recorded for this clonotype. The chain combines TRBV20-1 with TRBJ2-1; D is unclear. Germline CDR1 and CDR2: DFQATT and SNEGSKA (reference sequence). The V end lost 6 bases, the J end lost 5 bases, and 14 bases lay between the germline ends. The CDR3 is made up of 13 amino acids. CDR3 amino acids: CSAFPSPDNEQFF. CDR3 DNA sequence: TGCAGTGCCTTCCCTAGTCCGGACAATGAGCAGTTCTTC.